Presented here are 29 T cell receptor beta chains from one specimen sequenced in a study of blood T cell repertoires in COVID-19. Only in-frame clones appear in the TCRdb table, and some are missing; sequencing was by immunoSEQ multiplex PCR. This sample carries tens of thousands of clones, around 89% of them seen once, and the ten largest clones take 1.4%. Sequencing was carried out using peripheral blood. These receptors all stem from a human donor in a cohort sampled during active COVID-19.

This rearrangement joins TRBV6-5 to TRBJ2-7, with 7 nucleotides matching TRBD2. Germline lookup yields CDR1 MNHEY and CDR2 SVGAGI. The J segment lost 0 bases and the V segment lost 7 bases, leaving 3 bases of the junction unmatched. The CDR3 sequence is 13 residues long. As DNA, the CDR3 is TGTGCCAGCATAGCGGGCATCTCCTACGAGCAGTACTTC. Translating gives CASIAGISYEQYF.

The chain joins TRBV28 to TRBJ2-7; D gene unclear. Trimming took off 4 bases at V and 3 bases at J, with 7 bases between the two ends. CDR3 size: 12 residues. Germline loops: CDR1 MDHEN, CDR2 SYDVKM. The CDR3 spells CASSYRDYEQYF. The CDR3 nucleotides are TGTGCCAGCAGTTATAGAGACTACGAGCAGTACTTC.

The chain has TRBV28 and TRBJ2-3; D not certain. CDR3 length: 13 amino acids. Trimming removed 3 bases from V and 2 bases from J, with 6 bases in between. Looked up from germline, CDR1 is MDHEN and CDR2 is SYDVKM. The CDR3 coding sequence is TGTGCCAGCAGTTTCCCTAACACAGATACGCAGTATTTT. Protein sequence: CASSFPNTDTQYF. The complete variable domain, with remaining parts taken from reference TRBV28 and TRBJ2-3, reads DVKVTQSSRYLVKRTGEKVFLECVQDMDHENMFWYRQDPGLGLRLIYFSYDVKMKEKGDIPEGYSVSREKKERFSLILESASTNQTSMYLCASSFPNTDTQYFGPGTRLTVL.

The V gene is TRBV5-1, the J gene TRBJ2-2, with D maybe TRBD2 (5 bases). In germline, CDR1 is SGHRS, CDR2 YFSETQ. V was shortened by 1 base and J by 6 bases, with 13 bases between the two germline ends. The CDR3 totals 15 residues. The CDR3: CASSLREQRAGELFF. In DNA form, the CDR3 reads TGCGCCAGCAGCTTGCGGGAACAAAGGGCCGGGGAGCTGTTTTTT.

The chain carries TRBV5-6 and TRBJ2-7; possibly TRBD1 for D (6 bases). V lost 1 base to trimming and J lost 4 bases, with 12 bases between them. CDR1 and CDR2 (germline): SGHDT, YYEEEE. CDR3 length: 14 residues. The CDR3 is CASSLLTTGYEQYV. DNA for the CDR3: TGTGCCAGCAGCTTGCTCACTACAGGGTACGAGCAGTACGTC.

The count of this clone is one. This chain links TRBV18 with TRBJ2-7; D perhaps matches TRBD1 (6 bases). Trimming pared 5 bases from V and 0 bases from J, leaving 11 bases between. Per the germline V gene, CDR1 is KGHSH and CDR2 is LQKENI. The CDR3 spans 14 residues. CDR3 sequence: CASSSRQDSYEQYF. CDR3 DNA: TGTGCCAGCTCATCCCGACAGGACTCCTACGAGCAGTACTTC.

The V call is TRBV6-6, the J call TRBJ1-3, with D possibly matching TRBD1 (5 bases). Trimming took off 0 bases at V and 2 bases at J, with 11 bases between the two ends. This CDR3 is built from 16 residues. Germline CDR1 reads MNHNY; CDR2 reads SVGAGI (reference sequence). This chain's CDR3 is CASSYSGGLTGNTIYF. CDR3 DNA sequence: TGTGCCAGCAGTTACTCGGGGGGATTAACTGGAAACACCATATATTTT.

The V gene is TRBV30, the J gene TRBJ1-2; 7 nucleotides align to TRBD1. CDR3 length equals 14 residues. Germline CDR1 GTSNPN, CDR2 SVGIG (reference sequence). J was trimmed by 6 bases and V by 5 bases; bases with no gene match: 12. The CDR3 DNA sequence: TGTGCCTGGGATCCTACAGGGGTTTTAAATGGCTACACCTTC. This gives the protein CAWDPTGVLNGYTF.

The rearrangement links TRBV11-1 to TRBJ1-2, with D tentatively TRBD1 (6 bases). CDR1 SGHAT and CDR2 FQDESV come from the germline V gene (reference sequence). The CDR3 has 15 amino acids. V was shortened by 2 bases and J by 8 bases, with 18 bases between the two germline ends. CDR3: CASSLSPHRVSGYTF. The CDR3 nucleotides are TGTGCCAGCAGCTTAAGTCCTCACAGGGTGAGCGGCTACACCTTC.

This clone is a singleton in its sample. The chain is built from TRBV5-4 and TRBJ2-5; D possibly corresponds to TRBD1 (5 bases). The germline V and J ends were trimmed by 3 bases and 5 bases, with 11 bases remaining between them. The CDR3 loop spans 13 amino acids. Germline assignment: CDR1 SGHNT and CDR2 YYREEE (reference sequence). CDR3 in DNA: TGTGCCAGCAGCTCCAGGGATCGGGAGACCCAGTACTTC. Translated: CASSSRDRETQYF.

V is TRBV2 and J is TRBJ2-1; the D is unclear. Per the germline V gene, CDR1 is SNHLY and CDR2 is FYNNEI. The ends were cut back, 6 bases at V and 4 bases at J, with 4 bases in the middle. This CDR3 is built from 11 residues. The CDR3 nucleotides are TGTGCCAGCAGGGAGTACAATGAGCAGTTCTTC. Protein product: CASREYNEQFF.

This chain uses TRBV27 with TRBJ1-5; D gene unclear. Germline-derived CDR1 and CDR2 are MNHEY and SMNVEV (reference sequence). Trimming shortened V by 3 bases and J by 3 bases, and 3 bases separated the two germline ends. CDR3 size: 12 residues. Here the CDR3 DNA reads TGTGCCAGCAGTTTTATCAATCAGCCCCAGCATTTT. It is translated as CASSFINQPQHF.

This sequence joins TRBV5-1 and TRBJ2-7; possible D gene TRBD2, 5 bases. The CDR3 contains 13 residues. Germline-derived CDR1 and CDR2 are SGHRS and YFSETQ. V lost 0 bases and J lost 2, with 6 bases in between. The CDR3 loop reads CASSLASTYEQYF. In nucleotides, the CDR3 is TGCGCCAGCAGCTTGGCTAGCACCTACGAGCAGTACTTC.

V usage is TRBV14 and J usage is TRBJ2-5, with 9 bases lining up with TRBD1. The CDR3 spans 16 residues. V trimming: 4 bases; J trimming: 0 bases; junction bases outside the gene matches: 6. Germline V gives CDR1 SGHDN, CDR2 FVKESK. CDR3 sequence reads: CASSPQTGGNQETQYF. DNA of the CDR3: TGTGCCAGCAGCCCTCAGACAGGGGGGAACCAAGAGACCCAGTACTTC.

V gene TRBV3-1 (or the pseudogene TRBV3-2) combines with J gene TRBJ1-1; 7 positions match TRBD1. Losses at the gene ends were 6 bases for V and 1 base for J; bases not matched to a gene: 5. Germline V gene sequence: CDR1 LGHDT, CDR2 YNNKEL (reference sequence). The length of the CDR3 is 14 residues. The CDR3 DNA sequence: TGTGCCAGCAGGCACAGGGGAACGAACACTGAAGCTTTCTTT. This translates into CASRHRGTNTEAFF.

This chain links TRBV19 with TRBJ1-5; D is undetermined. The germline CDR1 and CDR2 sequences are LNHDA and SQIVND (reference sequence). The CDR3 contains 14 residues. The V gene lost 5 bases and the J gene lost 0 bases, with 8 bases spanning the gap. As DNA, the CDR3 is TGTGCCAGTAGTGCCGACAATAGCAATCAGCCCCAGCATTTT. Amino acids: CASSADNSNQPQHF. Full variable domain (missing parts from reference TRBV19 and TRBJ1-5): DGGITQSPKYLFRKEGQNVTLSCEQNLNHDAMYWYRQDPGQGLRLIYYSQIVNDFQKGDIAEGYSVSREKKESFPLTVTSAQKNPTAFYLCASSADNSNQPQHFGDGTRLSIL.

The J gene is TRBJ2-5, the V gene TRBV9, with D maybe TRBD1 (5 bases). Trimming pared 0 bases from V and 4 bases from J, leaving 13 bases between. Per germline, CDR1 SGDLS and CDR2 YYNGEE. The CDR3 consists of 15 residues. In DNA, the CDR3 is TGTGCCAGCAGCGTAGGGAAGGGCAGGGCAGAGACCCAGTACTTC. This codes for CASSVGKGRAETQYF.

The V call is TRBV29-1, the J call TRBJ1-2; D perhaps matches TRBD1 (5 bases). The V end was cut by 2 bases, the J end by 0 bases, with 10 bases between. The CDR3 consists of 14 residues. Germline CDR1 is SQVTM and CDR2 is ANQGSEA. The CDR3 sequence is CSVEQGFPNYGYTF. For the CDR3, the DNA is TGCAGCGTTGAACAGGGATTCCCTAACTATGGCTACACCTTC.

The chain is built from TRBV5-4 and TRBJ1-3; TRBD1 matches at 7 bases. Trimming at V came to 3 bases and at J to 0 bases, leaving 6 bases not matched to a gene. The germline gives CDR1 SGHNT, CDR2 YYREEE (reference sequence). The CDR3 covers 16 residues. The CDR3 bases are TGTGCCAGCAGCTCGGGACAGCTAGACTCTGGAAACACCATATATTTT. It translates to CASSSGQLDSGNTIYF.

J is TRBJ2-3 and V is TRBV21-1; the DNA was not compared with TRBD1, the D call given in the table. TRBV21-1 counts as a pseudogene. This CDR3 is 16 amino acids long. CDR3 loop: CASSKNRQGSTDTQYF. The CDR3 DNA follows: TGTGCCAGCAGCAAAAATCGACAGGGCAGCACAGATACGCAGTATTTT.

The chain has TRBV4-1 and TRBJ2-7; 8 positions match TRBD2. J lost 4 bases, V lost 1 base, and 6 bases had no gene match. The V gene's germline CDR1 is MGHRA and CDR2 YSYEKL. The CDR3 sequence is 15 residues long. The CDR3 region is CASSQGTSGAYEQYF. The CDR3 DNA is TGCGCCAGCAGCCAAGGTACTAGCGGAGCTTACGAGCAGTACTTC.

The gene calls are TRBV3-1 (or the pseudogene TRBV3-2) and TRBJ2-3, with 9 bases fitting TRBD2. Germline CDR1 and CDR2: LGHDT and YNNKEL (reference sequence). This CDR3 region has 15 residues. The trim removed 2 bases at V and 6 bases at J, leaving 6 bases unmatched. In DNA, the CDR3 is TGTGCCAGCAGCCAAAGGGTGGCGGGGGGGGATACGCAGTATTTT. Protein product: CASSQRVAGGDTQYF.

This sequence joins TRBV19 and TRBJ2-1; D call uncertain. The CDR3 is made up of 12 amino acids. CDR1 and CDR2 from the germline V gene are LNHDA and SQIVND (reference sequence). Trimming took 5 bases from V and 3 from J, leaving 5 bases between them. CDR3 in DNA: TGTGCCAGTAGTCCAAACTACAATGAGCAGTTCTTC. It is translated as CASSPNYNEQFF.

The chain recombines TRBV6-6 with TRBJ1-2; TRBD1 agrees at 10 bases. This CDR3 has 14 amino acids. The junction had 9 bases not matched to a gene; V was cut back by 7 bases and J by 7 bases. CDR1 is MNHNY and CDR2 is SVGAGI in the germline V gene (reference sequence). The CDR3 reads CASTRGTGAPGYTF. The CDR3 DNA reads as TGTGCCAGCACCCGAGGGACAGGGGCTCCTGGCTACACCTTC.

The genes are TRBV5-1 and TRBJ2-7; 10 bases are a match to TRBD2. The trim removed 1 base at V and 6 bases at J, leaving 4 bases unmatched. The germline V gene encodes CDR1 SGHRS and CDR2 YFSETQ. This CDR3 region has 14 residues. The chain's CDR3 is CASSLTSGTGEQYF. In nucleotides, the CDR3 is TGCGCCAGCAGCTTGACTAGCGGGACGGGCGAGCAGTACTTC. The full variable domain, in which reference TRBV5-1 and TRBJ2-7 provide the parts outside the CDR3, is KAGVTQTPRYLIKTRGQQVTLSCSPISGHRSVSWYQQTPGQGLQFLFEYFSETQRNKGNFPGRFSGRQFSNSRSEMNVSTLELGDSALYLCASSLTSGTGEQYFGPGTRLTVT.

The gene calls are TRBV5-1 and TRBJ2-7; a weak D match, TRBD1 (7 bases). With 4 bases removed from V and 2 bases from J, the gap between germline ends came to 13 bases. The germline V gene has CDR1 SGHRS and CDR2 YFSETQ. The CDR3 is made up of 14 amino acids. The CDR3 DNA reads TGCGCCAGCAGCGGCCCAGGGGGGACCTACGAGCAGTACTTC. It yields the protein CASSGPGGTYEQYF.

The V gene is TRBV2, the J gene TRBJ1-1; D is possibly TRBD1 (6 bases). This CDR3 contains 13 residues. Trimming cost V 7 bases and J 5 bases, with 14 bases left between them. Looked up from germline, CDR1 is SNHLY and CDR2 is FYNNEI. This CDR3 reads CASTLGGVTEAFF. CDR3 DNA: TGTGCCAGCACTCTAGGGGGGGTGACTGAAGCTTTCTTT.

The rearrangement joins TRBV6-5 to TRBJ1-6; 7 bases align to TRBD1. In germline, CDR1 is MNHEY, CDR2 SVGAGI. The V gene end was trimmed by 6 bases and the J gene end by 10 bases; junction bases not matched to a gene: 3. The CDR3 spans 12 residues. The CDR3 protein is CASRQGWSPLHF. CDR3 bases: TGTGCCAGCAGACAGGGGTGGTCACCCCTCCACTTT.

The CDR3 sequence: CASSPRAGSTDTQYF. The CDR3 region has the DNA TGCGCCAGCAGCCCAAGAGCGGGGAGCACAGATACGCAGTATTTT. The chain has TRBV5-1 and TRBJ2-3; TRBD2 agrees at 7 bases. V trimming: 4 bases; J trimming: 0 bases; junction bases outside the gene matches: 5. Per germline, CDR1 SGHRS and CDR2 YFSETQ. The CDR3 has 15 amino acids.